This T cell receptor (beta chain) was obtained from a study of T cell repertoires in cytomegalovirus infection. Whole-study context: It can be stated that public TCR beta signatures indicated CMV infection as well as a matching HLA type. General study findings and limits: Of the TCR beta families, the public ones yielded a cumulative frequency that identified carriers of CMV plus the relevant HLA. In two of eight donors, the top clonotype was HLA-C-restricted CMV-specific.

Of note for this clonotype: Its specificity is unknown.

TCRdb reprocessed the reads with MiXCR, giving one entry per CDR3 protein. The table shows almost 550,000 distinct CDR3 sequences, with 16% occurring only once. With 6 bases removed from V and 2 bases from J, the gap between germline ends came to 11 bases. The CDR3 loop spans 14 amino acids. CDR1 and CDR2 from the germline V gene are SGHDT and YYEEEE. This receptor was identified in a human donor in good health (CMV status not recorded). Some clones in this sample may be carry-over from other donors' samples. The material sequenced was CD8+ T cells from PBMCs. This rearrangement joins TRBV5-6 to TRBJ1-4; D possibly corresponds to TRBD1 (5 bases). The CDR3 sequence: CASTISGTNEKLFF. CDR3 nucleotides: TGTGCCAGCACCATATCAGGGACTAATGAAAAACTGTTTTTT.